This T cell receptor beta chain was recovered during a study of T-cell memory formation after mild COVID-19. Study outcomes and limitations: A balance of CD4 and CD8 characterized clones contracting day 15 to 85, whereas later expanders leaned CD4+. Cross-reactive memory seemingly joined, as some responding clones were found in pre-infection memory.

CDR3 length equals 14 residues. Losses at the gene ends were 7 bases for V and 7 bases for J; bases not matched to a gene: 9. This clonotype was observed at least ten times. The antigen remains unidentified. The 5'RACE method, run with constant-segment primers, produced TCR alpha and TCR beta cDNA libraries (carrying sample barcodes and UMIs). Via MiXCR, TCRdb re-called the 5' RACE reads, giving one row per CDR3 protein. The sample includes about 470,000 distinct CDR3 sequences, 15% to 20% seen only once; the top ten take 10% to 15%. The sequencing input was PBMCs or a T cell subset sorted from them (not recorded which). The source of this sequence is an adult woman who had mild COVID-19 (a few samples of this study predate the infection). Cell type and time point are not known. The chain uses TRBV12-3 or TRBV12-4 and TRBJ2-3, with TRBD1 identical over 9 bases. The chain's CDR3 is CASIPPGQGNTQYF. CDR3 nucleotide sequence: TGTGCCAGCATTCCCCCGGGACAGGGAAATACGCAGTATTTT.